This TCR beta chain was captured in a study of response to subunit inactivated influenza vaccine. The germline CDR1 and CDR2 sequences are MDHEN and SYDVKM. V was clipped by 6 bases and J by 7 bases, with 13 bases between them. This CDR3 is 14 amino acids long. This clonotype turned up a few times. MiXCR, run by TCRdb on the RT-PCR reads, gives a single entry per CDR3 protein. The sample includes roughly 500,000 distinct CDR3 sequences, around a quarter of them seen just once. These sequences were also reported in another study, on T cells expressing NK-cell markers. In that study: Researchers built TCR beta cDNA using 5'RACE template switching with UMIs. All TCR beta repertoires analysed originated from sorted CD3+CD56+NKG2C+, CD3+CD56+NKG2C- and CD3+CD56-NKG2C+ T cells. It was still unclear whether expanded NKG2C+ T cell clones were HCMV specific.

The clonotype comes from a man in his fifties or sixties who received an inactivated influenza vaccine. Specimen: CD4+ T cells sorted from PBMCs, collected about 13 days after vaccination. The chain combines TRBV28 with TRBJ1-6, with D unclear. CDR3: CASRWGYRNSPLHF. The DNA of the CDR3 is TGTGCCAGCAGGTGGGGTTACCGGAATTCACCCCTCCACTTT.